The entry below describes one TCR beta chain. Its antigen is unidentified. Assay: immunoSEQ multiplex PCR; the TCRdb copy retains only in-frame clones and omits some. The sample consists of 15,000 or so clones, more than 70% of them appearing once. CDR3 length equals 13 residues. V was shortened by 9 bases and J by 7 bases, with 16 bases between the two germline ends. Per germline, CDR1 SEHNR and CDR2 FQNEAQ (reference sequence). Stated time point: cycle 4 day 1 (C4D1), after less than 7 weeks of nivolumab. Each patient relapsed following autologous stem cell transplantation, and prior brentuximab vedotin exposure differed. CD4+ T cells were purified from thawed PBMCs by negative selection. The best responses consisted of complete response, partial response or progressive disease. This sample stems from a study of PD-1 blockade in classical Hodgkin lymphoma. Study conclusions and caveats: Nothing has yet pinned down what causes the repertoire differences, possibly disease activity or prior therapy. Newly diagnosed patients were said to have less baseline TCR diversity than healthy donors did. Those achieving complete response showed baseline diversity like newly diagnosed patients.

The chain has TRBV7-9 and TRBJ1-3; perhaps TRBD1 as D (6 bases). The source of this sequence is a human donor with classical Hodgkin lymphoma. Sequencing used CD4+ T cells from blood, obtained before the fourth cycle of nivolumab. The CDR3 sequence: CARGPDSSNTIYF. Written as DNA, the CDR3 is TGTGCCAGGGGTCCGGACAGTTCCAACACCATATATTTT.